This T cell receptor (beta chain) comes out of a study of blood T cell repertoires in COVID-19 (TCRdb year 2020). Some background on the complete study: Samples from collaborators originated in the United States, Italy and Spain and spanned both the acute and convalescent phases of COVID-19. The material from the prospective study consisted of cDNA or gDNA derived from T cells, B-cell-depleted T cells, or PBMCs. Deeply sampled blood TCRbeta repertoires from subjects exposed to, actively infected with, or recovered from COVID-19 were included in the dataset. A freely available public database, intended as a resource for researchers studying the immune response to SARS-CoV-2, is where the repertoires were released. Samples came from the ongoing ImmuneRACE study (first 160 participants) plus 1,254 subjects from 6 global collaborators. Sample metadata almost always included a de-identified subject ID, COVID-19 status, age in years and sex. Where available, HLA class I and class II types were taken from metadata supplied by the sample provider and were not determined by assay-based typing.

The study at large found these results: How much clinical and demographic metadata was included differed by source and by participant, and the metadata was provided uncurated.

Germline trimming: 1 base from V, 8 bases from J; junction bases outside gene matches: 11. The CDR3 sequence holds 15 residues, the cysteine and phenylalanine included. The sequence is cut down to CDR3 DNA, 45 bases in frame from base 1. CDR1 and CDR2 (GTSNPN, SVGIG) derive from the germline V gene (reference sequence). The collaborating institutions used their own protocols to collect whole blood in K2EDTA tubes. Collaborator samples were shipped for TCRbeta analysis as frozen whole blood, isolated PBMCs, or DNA extracted from either sample type. With respect to this clone: The antigen it binds to is not known. Base qualities are not at hand, and no much larger clone is one base apart.

The immunoSEQ Assay, a bias-controlled multiplex PCR, was used to amplify TCRbeta CDR3 regions from genomic DNA. Concerning the study's data processing: The number of nucleated cells in each sample was estimated from the amplification of reference gene primers within the assay. Sequence reads were collapsed and filtered to measure the absolute abundance of every unique TCRbeta CDR3 rearrangement. For each sample, productive Simpson clonality was calculated as the square root of Simpson's diversity index over productive rearrangements. TCRdb mirrors the immuneACCESS table, restricted to in-frame sequences. Some clones are absent from its copies; in checked studies, under half trace to an unresolved V gene, and the reason for the others is unknown. D and trimming were read from the DNA, whereas the V and J calls and clone size are those reported in that table. This sample holds 150,000 to 200,000 clones; more than 60% were observed only once. 2.8% of the sample lies in the top ten.

This TCR was sampled from a man aged 65 to 79 with acute or convalescent COVID-19. The specimen sequenced was peripheral blood. The rearranged segments are TRBV30 and TRBJ2-7; 10 of the junction bases match TRBD2. CDR3 reads: CAWSAGLATEGKQYF. The nucleotides read TGTGCCTGGAGTGCGGGACTAGCGACAGAGGGGAAGCAGTACTTC.